This TCR beta chain was identified during a study of blood T cell repertoires in COVID-19. CDR1 is SGHTA and CDR2 is FQGNSA in the germline V gene. V was trimmed by 0 bases and J by 6 bases, leaving 11 bases between them. This CDR3 is 14 amino acids long. Generated by immunoSEQ multiplex PCR, the TCRdb table keeps only in-frame clones and is missing some. This sample yields some 300,000 clones, of which more than 85% are seen a single time; around 3.9% belongs to the top ten. Membership in each cohort depended on participant-reported clinical history. Contact with a PCR-confirmed or clinician-diagnosed COVID-19 case occurred within 2 weeks of entry.

This clonotype originated in a young woman who had been exposed to COVID-19. The chain couples TRBV7-2 to TRBJ1-1, with D perhaps TRBD1 (5 bases). The sequenced sample was PBMCs or T cells enriched from blood (not recorded which). In DNA, the CDR3 is TGTGCCAGCAGCTTAGCGCTAAAGGGGTCTGAAGCTTTCTTT. This encodes CASSLALKGSEAFF.